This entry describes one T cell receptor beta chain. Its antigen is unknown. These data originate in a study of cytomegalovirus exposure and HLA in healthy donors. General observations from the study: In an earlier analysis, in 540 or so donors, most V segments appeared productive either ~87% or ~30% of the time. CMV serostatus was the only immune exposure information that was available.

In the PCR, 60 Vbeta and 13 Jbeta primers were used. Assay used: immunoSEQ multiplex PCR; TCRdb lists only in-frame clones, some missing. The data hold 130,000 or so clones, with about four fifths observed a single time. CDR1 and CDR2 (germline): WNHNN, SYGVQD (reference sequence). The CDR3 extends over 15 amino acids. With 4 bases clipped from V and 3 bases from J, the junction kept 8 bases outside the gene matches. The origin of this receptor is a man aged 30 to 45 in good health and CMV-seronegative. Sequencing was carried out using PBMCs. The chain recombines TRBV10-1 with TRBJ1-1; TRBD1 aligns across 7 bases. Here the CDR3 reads CASSGGGRRDTEAFF. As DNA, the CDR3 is TGCGCCAGCAGTGGAGGGGGCCGAAGGGACACTGAAGCTTTCTTT.